This entry concerns a single T cell receptor beta chain. This entry belongs to a study of early T cells in non-severe SARS-CoV-2 infection. TCRdb reprocessed the 5' RACE reads via MiXCR and lists one record per CDR3 protein. Of some 54,000 distinct CDR3 sequences in the sample, roughly a tenth were seen once. Sequences were obtained from whole blood. The TCR originated in an adult who was a healthcare worker with PCR-confirmed SARS-CoV-2 infection or an uninfected control (not recorded which).

This CDR3 is CASSSGTSSAYNEQFF. For the CDR3, the DNA is TGTGCCAGCAGCTCTGGGACTAGCAGCGCCTACAATGAGCAGTTCTTC. V usage is TRBV7-2 and J usage is TRBJ2-1, with TRBD2 matching 9 bases. Trimming took 4 bases from V and 2 from J; bases not matched to a gene: 6. Germline loops: CDR1 SGHTA, CDR2 FQGNSA. This CDR3 has 16 amino acids.